A single sample gave rise to the 18 T cell receptor beta chains below, sequenced in a study of blood T cells in healthy people across ages. Combining a sample-barcoded 5' primer with a J-beta primer mix, a second PCR ran for roughly 6 to 12 cycles. TCRdb reanalysed the 5' RACE reads using MiXCR and keeps one entry per CDR3 protein. The sample records around 1,500,000 distinct CDR3 sequences, 28% being singletons. Input material: blood. These receptor sequences come from a woman in her thirties in good health.

This chain uses TRBV27 with TRBJ2-4; D could derive from TRBD1 or TRBD2 (5 bases each). The better agreement between TRBJ2-7 and the DNA end casts doubt on the J call. The V gene's germline CDR1 is MNHEY and CDR2 SMNVEV (reference sequence). CDR3 length: 14 amino acids. The CDR3 DNA reads TGTGCCAGCAGTTTAAGGGACCCAGTGAACGAGCAGTACTTC. This translates into CASSLRDPVNEQYF.

This clonotype was seen at least ten times. The chain has TRBV9 and TRBJ1-2; D perhaps matches TRBD1 (6 bases). This CDR3 comprises 14 residues. Trimming cost V 3 bases and J 5 bases, with 14 bases left between them. CDR1 and CDR2 (germline): SGDLS, YYNGEE. The CDR3 bases are TGTGCCAGCAGCGCCTCCAGGGGCTCTTATGGCTACACCTTC. Amino acids: CASSASRGSYGYTF.

This rearrangement joins TRBV11-2 to TRBJ1-1; D call uncertain. This CDR3 has 13 residues. The V gene lost 4 bases and the J gene lost 6 bases, with 12 bases spanning the gap. The germline V gene has CDR1 SGHAT and CDR2 FQNNGV. For the CDR3, the DNA is TGTGCCAGCAGCTGGGTGGGGAGAGCTGAAGCTTTCTTT. The encoded protein is CASSWVGRAEAFF.

This clonotype was seen many times. This sequence joins TRBV2 and TRBJ2-7; D unresolved. CDR3 length equals 11 residues. From germline, CDR1 is SNHLY and CDR2 FYNNEI. Trimming took off 6 bases at V and 3 bases at J, with 6 bases between the two ends. CDR3 protein: CASSRFYEQYF. The DNA of the CDR3 is TGTGCCAGCAGCCGGTTCTACGAGCAGTACTTC.

Notes on this clonotype: A much larger clone sits a single nucleotide away, making a read error possible. The V call is TRBV6-2 or TRBV6-3, the J call TRBJ2-2, with D uncertain. The germline V gene encodes CDR1 MNHEY and CDR2 SVGEGT. V lost 2 bases to trimming and J lost 6 bases, with 1 base between them. CDR3 length: 11 residues. The CDR3 loop reads CASSYAGELFF. CDR3 coding DNA: TGTGCCAGCAGTTACGCCGGGGAGCTGTTTTTT.

A few counts support this clonotype. The chain combines TRBV7-6 with TRBJ2-5; D gene ambiguous. Germline CDR1 SGHVS, CDR2 FNYEAQ. V gave up 2 bases and J gave up 1 base, with 20 bases separating them. This CDR3 has 18 residues. CDR3 in DNA: TGTGCCAGCAGCTTACGTGTCTCGGCAGGTAGTAGCCAAGAGACCCAGTACTTC. Residues: CASSLRVSAGSSQETQYF.

J is TRBJ1-6 and V is TRBV7-9, with a weak D call TRBD1 (5 bases). Per germline, CDR1 SEHNR and CDR2 FQNEAQ (reference sequence). There are 15 residues in the CDR3. Trimming took off 1 base at V and 7 bases at J, with 11 bases between the two ends. This chain's CDR3 is CASSLGEWGNSPLHF. The CDR3 region has the DNA TGTGCCAGCAGCTTAGGTGAATGGGGGAATTCACCCCTCCACTTT.

In DNA, the CDR3 is TGCGCCAGCAGCTTGTTTAGTAACCTGAGCACCGGGGAGCTGTTTTTT. Its protein is CASSLFSNLSTGELFF. The chain uses TRBV5-1 and TRBJ2-2; D is unclear. V was pared by 1 base and J by 4 bases, with 14 bases between. This CDR3 contains 16 residues. Germline assignment: CDR1 SGHRS and CDR2 YFSETQ.

This clonotype turned up a few times. The DNA of the CDR3 is TGCAGCGTTGACACCGGGACAGGGGGGGGGATTCAAGAGACCCAGTACTTC. Amino acid sequence: CSVDTGTGGGIQETQYF. The gene calls are TRBV29-1 and TRBJ2-5; TRBD1 matches at 11 bases. V was clipped by 3 bases and J by 2 bases; unmatched bases: 11. CDR3 length equals 17 residues. The germline gives CDR1 SQVTM, CDR2 ANQGSEA.

With regard to this clonotype: It differs at one base from a far larger clone, so likely a read error. The V gene is TRBV12-3 or TRBV12-4, the J gene TRBJ2-5; D tentatively reads TRBD1 or TRBD2 (5 bases each). The CDR3 length is 13 residues. The CDR3: CASSSTGQEIQYF. CDR3 sequence (DNA): TGTGCCAGCAGTTCTACGGGGCAAGAGATCCAGTACTTC.

This chain connects TRBV20-1 to TRBJ1-1; TRBD1 is a possible D gene (6 bases). Germline CDR1 and CDR2: DFQATT and SNEGSKA (reference sequence). Between the trimmed V and J ends, which lost 5 bases and 4 bases, there was a span of 17 bases. CDR3 length: 14 residues. CDR3 sequence (DNA): TGCAGTGCTTCCAAGACAGGCGGGGGCACTGAAGCTTTCTTT. Amino acids: CSASKTGGGTEAFF.

This clonotype has just a few counts. The V call is TRBV14, the J call TRBJ2-3, with unresolved D. The ends were cut back, 0 bases at V and 6 bases at J, with 13 bases in the middle. The CDR3 sequence is 15 residues long. CDR1 is SGHDN, CDR2 FVKESK, per germline. CDR3 coding DNA: TGTGCCAGCAGCCAAGAGAGTCAGACCTGGGATACGCAGTATTTT. Translating gives CASSQESQTWDTQYF.

This clonotype was found a few times. The chain links TRBV10-3 to TRBJ2-2; a possible D gene is TRBD1 (6 bases). V lost 2 bases and J 3 bases, leaving 13 bases between the germline ends. This CDR3 has 16 amino acids. Germline CDR1 and CDR2: ENHRY and SYGVKD. The CDR3 here is CAISEPGDPDTGELFF. The CDR3 DNA reads TGTGCCATCAGTGAGCCAGGGGATCCCGACACCGGGGAGCTGTTTTTT.

This sequence joins TRBV15 and TRBJ1-2; 9 nucleotides agree with TRBD1. Unmatched junction bases numbered 2, after V lost 0 bases and J lost 6 bases. The CDR3 is 14 amino acids. The germline CDR1 and CDR2 sequences are LNHNV and YYDKDF (reference sequence). CDR3 DNA sequence: TGTGCCACCAGCAGAGAACAGGGGGCGGATGGCTACACCTTC. This gives the protein CATSREQGADGYTF.

This chain links TRBV7-9 with TRBJ2-1; maybe TRBD1 (7 bases). Germline-derived CDR1 and CDR2 are SEHNR and FQNEAQ (reference sequence). The CDR3 runs to 16 residues. Trimming left V 1 base short and J 4 bases short, with 14 bases between. The CDR3 DNA sequence: TGTGCCAGCAGCTTAGGTCGGGGGACAGATTACAATGAGCAGTTCTTC. Protein product: CASSLGRGTDYNEQFF.

This sequence joins TRBV7-6 and TRBJ2-5; 7 nucleotides line up with TRBD2. This CDR3 is 15 amino acids long. CDR1 and CDR2 (germline): SGHVS, FNYEAQ. J was trimmed by 7 bases and V by 5 bases; bases with no gene match: 13. In DNA, the CDR3 is TGTGCCAGCAGCCCCGGGAGGTTTGGAAGCGGGACCCAGTACTTC. Encoded protein: CASSPGRFGSGTQYF.

This chain uses TRBV3-1 with TRBJ1-2; D gene uncertain. Looked up from germline, CDR1 is LGHDT and CDR2 is YNNKEL (reference sequence). V was cut by 0 bases and J by 4 bases, with 15 bases left in between. CDR3 length: 16 amino acids. The CDR3 coding sequence is TGTGCCAGCAGCCAAGATAGTGGCATTCCCATCTATGGCTACACCTTC. This translates into CASSQDSGIPIYGYTF.

A few counts support this clonotype. This chain connects TRBV12-3 or TRBV12-4 to TRBJ1-4; D is unresolved. CDR3 size: 15 residues. V dropped 6 bases and J dropped 0 bases, with 11 bases sitting between them. The CDR3 sequence is CASSYGYSTNEKLFF. CDR3 nucleotides: TGTGCCAGCAGCTACGGGTATTCAACTAATGAAAAACTGTTTTTT.